Following are 9 T cell receptor beta chains from one sample sequenced in a study of cytomegalovirus exposure and HLA in healthy donors. The PCR used 60 Vbeta and 13 Jbeta primers. Assay used: immunoSEQ multiplex PCR; TCRdb lists only in-frame clones, some missing. Of about 70,000 clones listed, 80% to 90% are singletons. Specimen: PBMCs. All receptors come from a woman in her 30s in good health and CMV-seronegative.

The chain uses TRBV11-1 and TRBJ1-4; D is perhaps TRBD1 (6 bases). This CDR3 is 15 amino acids long. CDR1 SGHAT and CDR2 FQDESV come from the germline V gene (reference sequence). V was clipped by 2 bases and J by 8 bases, with 15 bases between them. In nucleotides, the CDR3 is TGTGCCAGCAGCTTATTTCAGGGGCGGCAGGAAAAACTGTTTTTT. Its protein product is CASSLFQGRQEKLFF.

This clone was seen only once. The genes are TRBV4-3 and TRBJ2-3; possibly TRBD2 for D (6 bases). V shed 0 bases and J shed 0 bases, with 10 bases lying between them. This CDR3 region has 16 residues. Germline-derived CDR1 and CDR2 are LGHNA and YSLEER. CDR3: CASSQDSGASTDTQYF. The CDR3 DNA follows: TGCGCCAGCAGCCAAGACTCGGGAGCCAGCACAGATACGCAGTATTTT.

The chain links TRBV5-6 to TRBJ2-7, with 9 bases lining up with TRBD1. This CDR3 has 12 residues. The V segment lost 3 bases and the J segment 5 bases; nucleotides outside the gene matches: 0. The germline V gene has CDR1 SGHDT and CDR2 YYEEEE. CDR3 sequence: CASSWDRDEQYF. CDR3 nucleotides: TGTGCCAGCAGCTGGGACAGGGACGAGCAGTACTTC. The whole variable domain, filled in from reference TRBV5-6 and TRBJ2-7, reads DAGVTQSPTHLIKTRGQQVTLRCSPKSGHDTVSWYQQALGQGPQFIFQYYEEEERQRGNFPDRFSGHQFPNYSSELNVNALLLGDSALYLCASSWDRDEQYFGPGTRLTVT.

The genes are TRBV6-4 and TRBJ2-1; 11 nucleotides line up with TRBD2. The ends lost 3 bases at V and 4 bases at J; junction bases unmatched: 5. Germline-derived CDR1 and CDR2 are MRHNA and SNTAGT. CDR3 length: 16 amino acids. The CDR3 protein is CASSDSGTSGYNEQFF. The DNA of the CDR3 is TGTGCCAGCAGTGATTCCGGGACTAGCGGATACAATGAGCAGTTCTTC.

The chain has TRBV5-1 and TRBJ2-7; D is unclear. CDR1 is SGHRS, CDR2 YFSETQ, per germline. The CDR3 extends over 14 amino acids. Between the trimmed V and J ends, which lost 0 bases and 1 base, there was a span of 8 bases. In nucleotides, the CDR3 is TGCGCCAGCAGCTTGGCCTACGGTTCCTACGAGCAGTACTTC. As protein: CASSLAYGSYEQYF.

The chain combines TRBV5-6 with TRBJ2-7, with D maybe TRBD2 (5 bases). The V end lost 2 bases, the J end lost 3 bases, and 15 bases lay between the germline ends. There are 15 residues in the CDR3. Germline CDR1 reads SGHDT; CDR2 reads YYEEEE. CDR3 coding DNA: TGTGCCAGCAGCTTAGGTCGGGATGGGAACTACGAGCAGTACTTC. The encoded protein is CASSLGRDGNYEQYF.

The V and J genes are TRBV6-5 and TRBJ2-7, with D possibly matching TRBD1 (7 bases). CDR3 size: 16 residues. CDR1 MNHEY and CDR2 SVGAGI come from the germline V gene. The V end lost 0 bases, the J end lost 3 bases, and 15 bases lay between the germline ends. The CDR3 nucleotides are TGTGCCAGCAGTTACTCGTCGGAGGGGGCGGTCTACGAGCAGTACTTC. This codes for CASSYSSEGAVYEQYF.

The chain has TRBV28 and TRBJ1-1; D call uncertain. Deletions cut 1 base from V and 3 bases from J, with 15 bases between. Germline values: CDR1 MDHEN, CDR2 SYDVKM. The CDR3 is 16 amino acids. CDR3 nucleotide sequence: TGTGCCAGCAGTTTATCCATACGGGTCCCGGACACTGAAGCTTTCTTT. Its protein is CASSLSIRVPDTEAFF.

The chain recombines TRBV4-2 with TRBJ2-3, with TRBD2 identical over 11 bases. The germline V gene has CDR1 LGHNA and CDR2 YNFKEQ. The CDR3 totals 16 residues. The V gene end was trimmed by 4 bases and the J gene end by 3 bases; junction bases not matched to a gene: 6. Here the CDR3 DNA reads TGTGCCAGCAGCCCTGTAGCGGGAGGGCCGACAGATACGCAGTATTTT. This sequence encodes CASSPVAGGPTDTQYF.